This TCR beta chain was recorded in a study of blood T cell repertoires in COVID-19 (dated by TCRdb to 2018 to 2021). Background for the entire study: Samples from collaborators originated in the United States, Italy and Spain and spanned both the acute and convalescent phases of COVID-19. The prospective study material was composed of cDNA or gDNA derived from T cells, B-cell-depleted T cells, or PBMCs. Deeply sampled blood TCRbeta repertoires from subjects exposed to, actively infected with, or recovered from COVID-19 were included in the dataset. The repertoires were released in a freely available public database meant as a resource for research on the immune response to SARS-CoV-2. Samples were obtained from the ongoing ImmuneRACE study (first 160 participants) and from 1,254 subjects provided by 6 global collaborators. Sample metadata almost always included a de-identified subject ID, COVID-19 status, age in years and sex. HLA class I and class II types, where available, came from metadata supplied by the sample provider rather than from assay-based typing.

TCRbeta CDR3 regions were amplified from genomic DNA using the immunoSEQ Assay, a bias-controlled multiplex PCR. From the authors' description of their analysis: Nucleated cell counts per sample were estimated from amplification of reference gene primers within the assay. Sequence reads were collapsed and filtered to measure the absolute abundance of every unique TCRbeta CDR3 rearrangement. For each sample, productive Simpson clonality was calculated as the square root of Simpson's diversity index over productive rearrangements. TCRdb mirrors the immuneACCESS table, restricted to in-frame sequences. Some clones are absent from its copies; in checked studies, under half trace to an unresolved V gene, and the reason for the others is unknown. V, J and clone size are taken as reported in that table, and D and trimming were inferred from the DNA itself. The sample contains almost 80,000 clones, 80% to 95% of them found a single time. The ten largest account for roughly 0.73% of the sample.

For this clone: The specificity of this receptor is unknown. There are no base qualities to consult, and no much larger clone falls within one base.

From cysteine to phenylalanine, the CDR3 is 15 amino acids long. Of all the DNA, just the CDR3 is kept, 45 bases in frame from base 1. The V end loses 2 bases and the J end loses 8 bases, and a stretch of 16 bases separates them. CDR1 is given as SGHTA and CDR2 as FQGTGA, both from the germline V gene. Collaborating institutions collected whole blood in K2EDTA tubes following their own protocols. For TCRbeta analysis, collaborators shipped samples as frozen whole blood, isolated PBMCs, or DNA extracted from either of those sample types. What the study reported, not specific to this receptor: How much clinical and demographic metadata was included differed by source and by participant, and the metadata was provided uncurated.

The rearranged chain carries TRBV7-3 and TRBJ2-1, with the D segment identity uncertain. The sequencing sample was made of peripheral blood. The sequence came from a woman over 75 with acute or convalescent COVID-19. The base sequence is TGTGCCAGCAGCTTATTGGCAGCGCCGGTCGATGAGCAGTTCTTC. Its product reads: CASSLLAAPVDEQFF. The CDR3, completed at both ends by the reference TRBV7-3 and TRBJ2-1 genes, gives the full variable domain GAGVSQTPSNKVTEKGKYVELRCDPISGHTALYWYRQSLGQGPEFLIYFQGTGAADDSGLPNDRFFAVRPEGSVSTLKIQRTERGDSAVYLCASSLLAAPVDEQFFGPGTRLTVL.